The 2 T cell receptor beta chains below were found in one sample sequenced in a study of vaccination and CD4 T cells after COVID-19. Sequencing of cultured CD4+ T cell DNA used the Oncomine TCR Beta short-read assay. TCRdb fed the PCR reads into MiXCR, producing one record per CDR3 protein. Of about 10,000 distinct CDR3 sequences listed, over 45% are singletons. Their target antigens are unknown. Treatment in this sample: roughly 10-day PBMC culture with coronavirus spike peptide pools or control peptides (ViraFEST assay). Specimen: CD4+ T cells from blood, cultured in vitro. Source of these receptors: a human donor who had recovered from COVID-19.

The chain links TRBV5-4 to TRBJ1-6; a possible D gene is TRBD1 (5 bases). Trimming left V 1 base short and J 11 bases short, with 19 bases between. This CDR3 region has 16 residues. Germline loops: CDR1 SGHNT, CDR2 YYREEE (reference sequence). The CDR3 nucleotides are TGTGCCAGCAGCTTGATGGGCACGGGGGATGCGACACCCCTCCACTTT. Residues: CASSLMGTGDATPLHF.

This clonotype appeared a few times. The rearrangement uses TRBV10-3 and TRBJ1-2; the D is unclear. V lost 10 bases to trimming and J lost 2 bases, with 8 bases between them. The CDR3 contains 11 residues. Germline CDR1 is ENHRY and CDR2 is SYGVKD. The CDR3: CASSDNYGYTF. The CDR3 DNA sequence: TGTGCCAGCTCGGACAACTATGGCTACACCTTC.